This note documents a single T cell receptor beta chain sequence. The data belong to a study of T cell responses to AZD1222 COVID-19 vaccine. Study as a whole: Second-dose intervals of approximately 4 or approximately 12 weeks were pooled.

The trim removed 1 base at V and 0 bases at J, leaving 0 bases unmatched. CDR1 and CDR2 (germline): SNHLY, FYNNEI. This CDR3 region has 15 residues. This table comes from immunoSEQ multiplex PCR, and its TCRdb copy is limited to in-frame clones, with some not included. The table lists about 180,000 clones, around 88% of them singletons. J is TRBJ1-2 and V is TRBV2, with TRBD1 matching 9 bases. Material: peripheral blood, obtained on day 0 of AZD1222 vaccination. The clonotype comes from an adult in good health. CDR3 protein: CASSEGQGANYGYTF. The CDR3 DNA sequence: TGTGCCAGCAGTGAAGGACAGGGGGCTAACTATGGCTACACCTTC.